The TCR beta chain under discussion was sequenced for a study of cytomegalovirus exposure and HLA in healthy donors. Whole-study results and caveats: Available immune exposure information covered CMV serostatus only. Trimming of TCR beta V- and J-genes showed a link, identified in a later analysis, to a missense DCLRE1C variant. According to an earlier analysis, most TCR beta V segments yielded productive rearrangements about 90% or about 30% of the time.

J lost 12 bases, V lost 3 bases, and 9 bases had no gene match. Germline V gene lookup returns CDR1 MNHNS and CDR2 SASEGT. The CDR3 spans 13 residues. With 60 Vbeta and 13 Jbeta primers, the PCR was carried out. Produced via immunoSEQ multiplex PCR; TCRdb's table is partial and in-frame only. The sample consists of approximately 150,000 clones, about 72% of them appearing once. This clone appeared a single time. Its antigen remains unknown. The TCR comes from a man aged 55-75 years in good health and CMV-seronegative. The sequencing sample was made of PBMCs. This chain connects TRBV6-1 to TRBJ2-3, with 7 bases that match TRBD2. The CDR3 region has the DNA TGTGCCAGCAGTGAGGGCGGGGGAGCCTCACAGTATTTT. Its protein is CASSEGGGASQYF.